These 4 T cell receptor beta chains came from one sample sequenced in a study of identical twins. Each CDR3 protein is one row after TCRdb ran MiXCR on the 5' RACE reads. This repertoire shows hundreds of thousands of distinct CDR3 sequences, around 8.3% found once; its top ten account for approximately 0.89%. This same sample was also taken into another study, of yellow fever vaccine responses in identical twins.

The specimen sequenced was PBMCs. The source of these receptors is a woman between 18 and 29 years old in good health.

This chain uses TRBV3-1 with TRBJ2-2; 10 nucleotides match TRBD2. The germline CDR1 and CDR2 sequences are LGHDT and YNNKEL (reference sequence). The CDR3 spans 16 residues. The J segment lost 2 bases and the V segment lost 3 bases, leaving 3 bases of the junction unmatched. The CDR3 reads CASSHGLAVNTGELFF. CDR3 in DNA: TGTGCCAGCAGCCACGGACTAGCGGTTAACACCGGGGAGCTGTTTTTT.

This clonotype was picked up a small number of times. This chain joins TRBV15 and TRBJ2-3, with D perhaps assigned TRBD1 or TRBD2 (5 bases each). Per the germline V gene, CDR1 is LNHNV and CDR2 is YYDKDF (reference sequence). This CDR3 region has 18 residues. The V and J ends lost 5 bases and 5 bases respectively, with 26 bases between them. The CDR3 DNA is TGTGCCACCAGCGAGCTAGAAGGGACGGGACCCCCCGGAGATACGCAGTATTTT. Its translation is CATSELEGTGPPGDTQYF.

This clonotype was seen more than once but under ten times. The genes are TRBV28 and TRBJ2-5; D is perhaps TRBD2 (6 bases). CDR1 and CDR2 (germline): MDHEN, SYDVKM. The CDR3 sequence is 17 residues long. The germline V and J ends were trimmed by 5 bases and 5 bases, with 24 bases remaining between them. The CDR3 region has the DNA TGTGCCAGCAGTCCCCGAGTGGCGGGGTTTCCCGGGGAGACCCAGTACTTC. It is translated as CASSPRVAGFPGETQYF.

The V gene is TRBV21-1, the J gene TRBJ1-5. TRBV21-1 is annotated as a pseudogene. CDR3 length equals 15 residues. CDR3 sequence reads: CASTKTRLCNQPQHF. The CDR3 DNA reads as TGTGCCAGCACCAAGACAAGGCTCTGCAATCAGCCCCAGCATTTT.